What follows are 7 T cell receptor beta chains derived from one specimen sequenced in a study of CD8 T cells in ankylosing spondylitis. No cognate antigen is known for these TCRs. General study findings and limits: It appeared that ankylosing spondylitis blood was characterized by a TCR beta motif of roughly 8 highly homologous variants.

TCRdb processed the 5' RACE reads anew with MiXCR; each CDR3 protein has one entry. The data hold a few hundred thousand distinct CDR3 sequences, with 7.5% to 9% observed a single time. The specimen sequenced was blood, either unsorted or a sorted T cell fraction (not recorded which). The receptors come from a male donor with ankylosing spondylitis.

The chain combines TRBV28 with TRBJ2-3; a possible D gene is TRBD2 (5 bases). CDR1 is MDHEN and CDR2 is SYDVKM in the germline V gene. This CDR3 is 15 amino acids long. V lost 3 bases, J lost 3 bases, and 13 bases lay in between. CDR3 DNA: TGTGCCAGCAGTTTGTGGATGCCGGGAACAGATACGCAGTATTTT. Amino acids: CASSLWMPGTDTQYF. Full variable domain (missing parts from reference TRBV28 and TRBJ2-3): DVKVTQSSRYLVKRTGEKVFLECVQDMDHENMFWYRQDPGLGLRLIYFSYDVKMKEKGDIPEGYSVSREKKERFSLILESASTNQTSMYLCASSLWMPGTDTQYFGPGTRLTVL.

This clonotype was seen a handful of times. This sequence joins TRBV14 and TRBJ2-3; a possible D gene is TRBD2 (6 bases). V was shortened by 6 bases and J by 2 bases, with 21 bases between the two germline ends. Germline lookup yields CDR1 SGHDN and CDR2 FVKESK. The CDR3 loop spans 17 amino acids. The CDR3 here is CASRNQPRDFTTDTQYF. In DNA, the CDR3 is TGTGCCAGCAGAAATCAACCCCGGGACTTCACCACAGATACGCAGTATTTT.

The chain employs TRBV29-1 and TRBJ2-7, with D maybe TRBD1 (5 bases). Trimming removed 6 bases from V and 3 bases from J, with 18 bases in between. Germline V gene sequence: CDR1 SQVTM, CDR2 ANQGSEA. The CDR3 consists of 14 residues. In DNA, the CDR3 is TGCAGCGTAAGAGATACGGGCCAGGGCTACGAGCAGTACTTC. Its protein is CSVRDTGQGYEQYF.

This clonotype has only a few counts. One end of the junction fails to match germline, which may point to a read error. V gene TRBV7-7 combines with J gene TRBJ1-6; 7 bases agree with TRBD1. CDR1 is SSHAT and CDR2 is FNYEAQ in the germline V gene (reference sequence). The CDR3 has 13 residues. The CDR3 DNA sequence: TGTGCTAGCAGCCCTGACAGGGATTCACCCCTCCACTTT. Amino acids: CASSPDRDSPLHF.

The J gene is TRBJ2-7, the V gene TRBV10-2; D is possibly TRBD1 (5 bases). This CDR3 is 14 amino acids long. Germline loops: CDR1 WSHSY, CDR2 SAAADI. The germline V and J ends were trimmed by 7 bases and 1 base, with 14 bases remaining between them. DNA for the CDR3: TGCGCCAGCACCGTCCTGGACAAGTCCTACGAGCAGTACTTC. Protein sequence: CASTVLDKSYEQYF.

This clonotype was recorded many times. The chain recombines TRBV28 with TRBJ2-5; 11 bases line up with TRBD2. The germline gives CDR1 MDHEN, CDR2 SYDVKM. After removal of 7 bases from V and 5 bases from J, the junction contained 6 bases not matched to a gene. This CDR3 is 14 amino acids long. The DNA of the CDR3 is TGTGCCAGCAAGGTAGCGGGAGGGCCGGAGACCCAGTACTTC. Translated: CASKVAGGPETQYF.

This clonotype has only a few counts. The V call is TRBV6-5, the J call TRBJ2-3; 7 positions match TRBD1. CDR1 and CDR2 (germline): MNHEY, SVGAGI. The CDR3 totals 14 residues. Trimming took 2 bases from V and 3 from J; bases not matched to a gene: 2. The CDR3: CASSYDRVTDTQYF. CDR3 bases: TGTGCCAGCAGTTACGACAGGGTAACAGATACGCAGTATTTT.